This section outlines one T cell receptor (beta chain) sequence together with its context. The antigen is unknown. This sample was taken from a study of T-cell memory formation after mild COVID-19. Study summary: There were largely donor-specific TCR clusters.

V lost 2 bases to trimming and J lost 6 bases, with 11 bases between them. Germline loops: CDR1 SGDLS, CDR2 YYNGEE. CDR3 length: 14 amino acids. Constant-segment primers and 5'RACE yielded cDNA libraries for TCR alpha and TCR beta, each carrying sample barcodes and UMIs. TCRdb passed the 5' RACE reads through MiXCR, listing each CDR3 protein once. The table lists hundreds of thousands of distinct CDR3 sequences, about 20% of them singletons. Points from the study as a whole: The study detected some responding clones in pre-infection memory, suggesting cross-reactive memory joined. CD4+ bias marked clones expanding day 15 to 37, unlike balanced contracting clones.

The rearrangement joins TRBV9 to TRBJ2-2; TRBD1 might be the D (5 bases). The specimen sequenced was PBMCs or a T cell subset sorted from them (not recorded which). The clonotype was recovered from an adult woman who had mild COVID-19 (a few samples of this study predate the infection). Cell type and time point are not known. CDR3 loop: CASSVEGVAGELFF. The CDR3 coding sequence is TGTGCCAGCAGCGTGGAAGGGGTGGCCGGGGAGCTGTTTTTT.